This is a list of T cell receptor beta chains from one sample in a study of cytomegalovirus exposure and HLA in healthy donors. Sequencing was performed with immunoSEQ multiplex PCR; in TCRdb, only in-frame clones are kept and a portion is missing. The sample records about 170,000 clones, over 75% being singletons. Sequences were obtained from PBMCs. All receptors come from a male donor in good health and CMV-seronegative. Both conserved end residues are part of each CDR3. D genes are given only for firm matches.

TGCGCCAGCTCACCCGGCGTGGGCACTAATGAAAAACTGTTTTTT,CASSPGVGTNEKLFF,TRBV18,-,TRBJ1-4
TGTGCCTGGATTGGGGGGACAGGGTTTAACTATGGCTACACCTTC,CAWIGGTGFNYGYTF,TRBV30,TRBD1,TRBJ1-2
TGTGCCAGCAATGCAGGGAAATACACTGAAGCTTTCTTT,CASNAGKYTEAFF,TRBV2,-,TRBJ1-1
TGTGCCAGCATTGGGACAGGGGACTATGGCTACACCTTC,CASIGTGDYGYTF,TRBV6-6,TRBD1,TRBJ1-2
TGTGCCAGCAGACGGACAGGGAGCGGCTACGAGCAGTACTTC,CASRRTGSGYEQYF,TRBV5-6,TRBD1,TRBJ2-7
TGCGCCAGCAGCCGCGGACTAGCGGGGAACACCGGGGAGCTGTTTTTT,CASSRGLAGNTGELFF,TRBV5-1,TRBD2,TRBJ2-2
TGCGCCAGCAGCCAAGACAGTCAATACGAGCAGTACTTC,CASSQDSQYEQYF,TRBV4-3,-,TRBJ2-7
TGTGCCAGCAGCTCCCTCGGGGAGAACACCGGGGAGCTGTTTTTT,CASSSLGENTGELFF,TRBV5-6,-,TRBJ2-2
TGTGCCAGCAGCTTGGTGGCCAGCTATGGCTACACCTTC,CASSLVASYGYTF,TRBV5-6,-,TRBJ1-2
TGTTCCAGCAGCCTTACAGGGGATAGCAATCAGCCCCAGCATTTT,CSSSLTGDSNQPQHF,TRBV7-9,TRBD1,TRBJ1-5